A single sample gave rise to the 22 T cell receptor beta chains below, sequenced in a study of human T cells and chemical hapten exposure (dated by TCRdb to about 2021). The time point label, read with the paper, signifies: patch test 1, 2 weeks after DPC sensitization. The treatment or condition label here, explained by the study, means: therapeutic diphenylcyclopropenone sensitization with weekly scalp DPC. The library was produced with RACE. Sequencing instrument: NextSeq 500. Using fastp at Q25 and MiXCR, TCRdb reprocessed the public reads and kept productive beta chains. Each CDR3 protein appears once, grouped with its most common genes and DNA. This sample holds tens of thousands of distinct CDR3 sequences; 7% to 10% were observed only once. Clones ranked in the top ten supply less than 15% of the sample. Material: whole blood, obtained in connection with sensitization to the hapten diphenylcyclopropenone (DPC). All receptors derive from a woman aged 40 to 50 with alopecia areata. Some clones in this sample may be carry-over from other donors' samples.

This chain uses TRBV6-2 or TRBV6-3 with TRBJ1-6, with a tentative D call TRBD1 (5 bases). Trimming took off 2 bases at V and 9 bases at J, with 8 bases between the two ends. The CDR3 length is 13 residues. Germline V gene data show CDR1 as MNHEY and CDR2 as SVGEGT. The CDR3 DNA sequence: TGTGCCAGCAGTTACGGGCAGGGTTCACCCCTCCACTTT. As protein: CASSYGQGSPLHF.

At least ten counts were recorded for this clonotype. This chain joins TRBV13 and TRBJ1-5; D call uncertain. CDR3 length: 13 residues. The V and J ends lost 5 bases and 7 bases respectively, with 12 bases between them. Looked up from germline, CDR1 is PRHDT and CDR2 is FYEKMQ (reference sequence). CDR3 in amino acids: CASSLSPEQPQHF. CDR3 coding DNA: TGTGCCAGCAGCCTGTCGCCGGAACAGCCCCAGCATTTT.

This clonotype was recorded many times. The CDR3: CASSSWGSETQYF. DNA of the CDR3: TGCGCCAGCAGCTCTTGGGGTTCTGAGACCCAGTACTTC. V gene TRBV5-1 combines with J gene TRBJ2-5; D not certain. Between the trimmed V and J ends, which lost 3 bases and 5 bases, there was a span of 11 bases. Germline-derived CDR1 and CDR2 are SGHRS and YFSETQ. The CDR3 has 13 amino acids.

This clonotype was observed many times. The chain recombines TRBV7-8 with TRBJ2-3, with TRBD2 identical over 8 bases. The CDR3 sequence is 16 residues long. J gave up 6 bases and V 5 bases, and 13 bases lay outside the gene matches. Germline V CDR1 and CDR2: SGHVS, FQNEAQ. As DNA, the CDR3 is TGTGCCAGCAGCCCCACGGGACTAGTACTACGGGATACGCAGTATTTT. Protein product: CASSPTGLVLRDTQYF.

This clonotype came up a few times. The J gene is TRBJ1-1, the V gene TRBV7-7; the D is unclear. Germline V CDR1 and CDR2: SSHAT, FNYEAQ (reference sequence). Between the trimmed V and J ends, which lost 2 bases and 2 bases, there was a span of 6 bases. This CDR3 has 13 residues. CDR3 loop: CASSLYRNTEAFF. CDR3 coding DNA: TGTGCCAGCAGCTTATACAGAAACACTGAAGCTTTCTTT.

There are many counts of this clonotype. The chain employs TRBV6-5 and TRBJ2-1, with a weak D call TRBD1 (6 bases). Germline-derived CDR1 and CDR2 are MNHEY and SVGAGI. Trimming left V 1 base short and J 6 bases short, with 10 bases between. The CDR3 extends over 14 amino acids. CDR3 loop: CASSYYRDPNEQFF. The CDR3 region has the DNA TGTGCCAGCAGTTACTACAGGGATCCCAATGAGCAGTTCTTC.

This clonotype showed up many times. J is TRBJ2-5 and V is TRBV6-5, with D possibly TRBD1 on 6 matching bases. Deletions cut 6 bases from V and 5 bases from J, with 16 bases between. The CDR3 spans 14 residues. Germline values: CDR1 MNHEY, CDR2 SVGAGI. The CDR3: CASSRVRQGETQYF. The CDR3 DNA is TGTGCCAGCAGCCGAGTCCGCCAGGGGGAGACCCAGTACTTC.

There are many counts of this clonotype. This sequence joins TRBV10-3 and TRBJ2-5; 8 nucleotides line up with TRBD2. In germline, CDR1 is ENHRY, CDR2 SYGVKD. This CDR3 is 19 amino acids long. The J segment lost 2 bases and the V segment lost 0 bases, leaving 14 bases of the junction unmatched. DNA of the CDR3: TGTGCCATCAGTGAGTCAGGGGGTAGCGGGAACAAGCCACAAGAGACCCAGTACTTC. Protein sequence: CAISESGGSGNKPQETQYF.

Many counts were recorded for this clonotype. The junction departs from germline at one end; a sequencing error may be responsible. This sequence joins TRBV29-1 and TRBJ2-1; possibly TRBD2 for D (5 bases). Germline CDR1 SQVTM, CDR2 ANQGSEA. The CDR3 runs 14 residues. The CDR3 region has the DNA TGCAGCGCTGAAGGTAGCAGGCCCGGGGATGAGCAGTTCTTC. It encodes CSAEGSRPGDEQFF.

This clonotype showed up many times. The gene calls are TRBV20-1 and TRBJ1-6, with a possible D match to TRBD1 (6 bases). The length of the CDR3 is 17 residues. V gave up 0 bases and J gave up 0 bases, with 12 bases separating them. CDR1 and CDR2 from the germline V gene are DFQATT and SNEGSKA (reference sequence). The CDR3 here is CSARDGGLGSYNSPLHF. The DNA for the CDR3 is TGCAGTGCTAGAGATGGGGGGCTTGGCTCCTATAATTCACCCCTCCACTTT.

There are many counts of this clonotype. The CDR3 region has the DNA TGTGCCAGCAGTTCCGACCCTGGAAACACCATATATTTT. This sequence encodes CASSSDPGNTIYF. The rearrangement links TRBV4-2 to TRBJ1-3; D is undetermined. Trimming cost V 6 bases and J 2 bases, with 8 bases left between them. Germline CDR1 is LGHNA and CDR2 is YNFKEQ. This CDR3 spans 13 amino acids.

The chain is built from TRBV28 and TRBJ1-2; TRBD1 might be the D (5 bases). This CDR3 has 13 amino acids. V was trimmed by 7 bases and J by 7 bases, leaving 16 bases between them. CDR1 is MDHEN and CDR2 is SYDVKM in the germline V gene. The CDR3 DNA reads as TGTGCCAGCACCCCTGGGGGAGTACCTGGCTACACCTTC. It translates to CASTPGGVPGYTF.

V usage is TRBV5-1 and J usage is TRBJ1-4; 10 bases align to TRBD1. With 4 bases clipped from V and 3 bases from J, the junction kept 12 bases outside the gene matches. The length of the CDR3 is 18 residues. The V gene's germline CDR1 is SGHRS and CDR2 YFSETQ. The CDR3 spells CASSPLTGGYRANEKLFF. DNA for the CDR3: TGCGCCAGCAGCCCACTGACAGGGGGCTATAGGGCTAATGAAAAACTGTTTTTT.

This rearrangement joins TRBV28 to TRBJ1-1, with D possibly TRBD1 on 5 matching bases. The germline V and J ends were trimmed by 3 bases and 5 bases, with 10 bases remaining between them. The CDR3 is 13 amino acids. Looked up from germline, CDR1 is MDHEN and CDR2 is SYDVKM. The CDR3, as DNA: TGTGCCAGCAGTTTTTCAGGGAGGACTGAAGCTTTCTTT. Translated: CASSFSGRTEAFF.

This clonotype was recorded many times. V usage is TRBV7-7 and J usage is TRBJ2-3, with D uncertain. V was trimmed by 4 bases and J by 1 base, leaving 6 bases between them. The CDR3 contains 13 residues. Germline CDR1 SSHAT, CDR2 FNYEAQ (reference sequence). The CDR3 reads CASSSHGTDTQYF. The DNA for the CDR3 is TGTGCCAGCAGCTCACATGGCACAGATACGCAGTATTTT.

This clonotype was seen a handful of times. The gene calls are TRBV7-2 and TRBJ2-3, with 13 bases identical to TRBD2. V shed 5 bases, J shed 5 bases, and the junction held 7 bases outside the gene matches. This CDR3 is 16 amino acids long. Looked up from germline, CDR1 is SGHTA and CDR2 is FQGNSA. CDR3 loop: CASSTGTSGVGDTQYF. CDR3 DNA sequence: TGTGCCAGCAGCACTGGGACTAGCGGGGTGGGAGATACGCAGTATTTT.

This clonotype was counted at least ten times. This sequence joins TRBV29-1 and TRBJ2-1; D not resolved. Germline loops: CDR1 SQVTM, CDR2 ANQGSEA. Trimming removed 4 bases from V and 9 bases from J, with 7 bases in between. The CDR3 is 10 residues long. The CDR3 loop reads CSVANREQFF. CDR3 nucleotide sequence: TGCAGCGTTGCGAACCGTGAGCAGTTCTTC.

This clonotype was picked up many times. The chain uses TRBV20-1 and TRBJ2-7; D is uncertain. V was pared by 5 bases and J by 0 bases, with 11 bases between. The CDR3 has 13 amino acids. Germline CDR1 reads DFQATT; CDR2 reads SNEGSKA (reference sequence). The CDR3 nucleotides read TGCAGTGCTTCCTCGACGGCCTCCTACGAGCAGTACTTC. It codes for CSASSTASYEQYF.

In this sample, this clonotype turned up many times. This chain joins TRBV2 and TRBJ2-3; TRBD1 might be the D (6 bases). There are 16 residues in the CDR3. The V gene lost 6 bases and the J gene lost 0 bases, with 16 bases spanning the gap. CDR1 is SNHLY, CDR2 FYNNEI, per germline. The CDR3 nucleotides read TGTGCCAGCAGGTTGGGGGCGAGACTTAGCACAGATACGCAGTATTTT. Protein product: CASRLGARLSTDTQYF.

This clonotype was detected many times. This chain uses TRBV11-2 with TRBJ2-5, with TRBD1 matching 7 bases. This CDR3 is 13 amino acids long. CDR1 is SGHAT, CDR2 FQNNGV, per germline. Unmatched junction bases numbered 2, after V lost 4 bases and J lost 3 bases. The CDR3 region has the DNA TGTGCCAGCAGCTCCGGGACAGAAGAGACCCAGTACTTC. It is translated as CASSSGTEETQYF.

This clonotype was picked up many times. The chain links TRBV7-3 to TRBJ2-5; tentatively, D is TRBD2 (6 bases). The CDR3 extends over 14 amino acids. Trimming removed 2 bases from V and 4 bases from J, with 11 bases in between. Germline assignment: CDR1 SGHTA and CDR2 FQGTGA. The CDR3 DNA is TGTGCCAGCAGCTTATCGGGGACTGGAGAGACCCAGTACTTC. This sequence encodes CASSLSGTGETQYF.

Many counts were recorded for this clonotype. The chain uses TRBV11-2 and TRBJ2-3, with D possibly matching TRBD2 (6 bases). Deletions cut 4 bases from V and 4 bases from J, with 15 bases between. This CDR3 has 15 amino acids. CDR1 SGHAT and CDR2 FQNNGV come from the germline V gene. For the CDR3, the DNA is TGTGCCAGCAGCTCCCCTGGCGGGGCAGCAGATACGCAGTATTTT. Translated: CASSSPGGAADTQYF.